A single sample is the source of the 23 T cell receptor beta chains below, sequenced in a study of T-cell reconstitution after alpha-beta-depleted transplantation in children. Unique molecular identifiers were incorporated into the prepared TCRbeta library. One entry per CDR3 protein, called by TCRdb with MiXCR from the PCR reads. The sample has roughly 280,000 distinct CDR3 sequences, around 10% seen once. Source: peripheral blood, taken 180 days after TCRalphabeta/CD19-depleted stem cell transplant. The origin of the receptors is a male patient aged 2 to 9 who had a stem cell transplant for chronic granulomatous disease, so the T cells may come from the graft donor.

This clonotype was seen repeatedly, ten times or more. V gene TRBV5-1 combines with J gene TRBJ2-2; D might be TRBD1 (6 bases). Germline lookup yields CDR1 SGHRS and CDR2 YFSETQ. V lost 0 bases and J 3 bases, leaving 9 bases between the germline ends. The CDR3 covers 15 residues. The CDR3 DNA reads TGCGCCAGCAGCTTGGCCAGGGGCTACACCGGGGAGCTGTTTTTT. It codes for CASSLARGYTGELFF.

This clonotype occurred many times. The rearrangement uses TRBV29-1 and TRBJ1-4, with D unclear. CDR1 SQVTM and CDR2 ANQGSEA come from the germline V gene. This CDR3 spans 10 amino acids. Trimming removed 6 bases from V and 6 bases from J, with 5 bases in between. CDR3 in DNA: TGCAGCGTATATTATGAAAAACTGTTTTTT. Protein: CSVYYEKLFF. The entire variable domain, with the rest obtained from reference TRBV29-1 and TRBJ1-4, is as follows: SAVISQKPSRDICQRGTSLTIQCQVDSQVTMMFWYRQQPGQSLTLIATANQGSEATYESGFVIDKFPISRPNLTFSTLTVSNMSPEDSSIYLCSVYYEKLFFGSGTQLSVL.

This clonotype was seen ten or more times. CDR3 protein: CASRLTTSTDTQYF. In nucleotides, the CDR3 is TGTGCCAGCAGGCTTACCACTAGCACAGATACGCAGTATTTT. V is TRBV6-1 and J is TRBJ2-3; no reliable D call. This CDR3 is 14 amino acids long. The V gene's germline CDR1 is MNHNS and CDR2 SASEGT. V lost 6 bases to trimming and J lost 0 bases, with 10 bases between them.

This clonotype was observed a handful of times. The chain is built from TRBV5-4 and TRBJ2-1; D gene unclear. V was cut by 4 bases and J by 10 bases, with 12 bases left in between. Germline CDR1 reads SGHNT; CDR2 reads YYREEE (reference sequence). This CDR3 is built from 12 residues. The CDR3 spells CASSILFGEQFF. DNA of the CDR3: TGTGCCAGCAGCATCCTTTTCGGGGAGCAGTTCTTC.

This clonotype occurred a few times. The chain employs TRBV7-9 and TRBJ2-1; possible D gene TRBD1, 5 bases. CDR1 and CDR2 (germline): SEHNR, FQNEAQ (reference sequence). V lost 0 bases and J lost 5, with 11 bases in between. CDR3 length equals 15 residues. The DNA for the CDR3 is TGTGCCAGCAGCTTAGCAGGGGCCCCCGACAATGAGCAGTTCTTC. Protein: CASSLAGAPDNEQFF.

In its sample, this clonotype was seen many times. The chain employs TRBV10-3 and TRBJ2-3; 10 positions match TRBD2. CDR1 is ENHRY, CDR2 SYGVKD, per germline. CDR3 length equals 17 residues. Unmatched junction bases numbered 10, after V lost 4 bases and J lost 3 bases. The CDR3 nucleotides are TGTGCCATCAGTGGTCCTAGCGGGAGAGGGAGTACAGATACGCAGTATTTT. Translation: CAISGPSGRGSTDTQYF.

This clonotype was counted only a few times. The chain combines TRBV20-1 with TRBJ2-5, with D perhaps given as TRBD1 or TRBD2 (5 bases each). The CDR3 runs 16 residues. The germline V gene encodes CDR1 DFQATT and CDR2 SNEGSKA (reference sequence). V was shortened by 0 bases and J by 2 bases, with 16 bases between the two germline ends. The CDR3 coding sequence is TGCAGTGCTAGAGACTGGGGACGCAAAAAACAAGAGACCCAGTACTTC. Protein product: CSARDWGRKKQETQYF.

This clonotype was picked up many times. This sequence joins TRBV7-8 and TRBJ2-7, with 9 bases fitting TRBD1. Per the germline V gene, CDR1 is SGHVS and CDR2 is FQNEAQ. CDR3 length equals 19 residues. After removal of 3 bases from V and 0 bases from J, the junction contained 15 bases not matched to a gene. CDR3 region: CASSFKFFGTGQGSYEQYF. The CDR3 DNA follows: TGTGCCAGCAGCTTTAAATTTTTCGGAACGGGACAGGGCTCCTACGAGCAGTACTTC.

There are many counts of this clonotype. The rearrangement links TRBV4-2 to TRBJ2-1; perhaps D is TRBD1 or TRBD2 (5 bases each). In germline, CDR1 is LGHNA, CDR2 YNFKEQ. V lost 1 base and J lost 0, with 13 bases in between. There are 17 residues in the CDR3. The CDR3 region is CASSQGPPGSSYNEQFF. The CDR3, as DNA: TGTGCCAGCAGCCAAGGGCCGCCAGGGAGCTCCTACAATGAGCAGTTCTTC.

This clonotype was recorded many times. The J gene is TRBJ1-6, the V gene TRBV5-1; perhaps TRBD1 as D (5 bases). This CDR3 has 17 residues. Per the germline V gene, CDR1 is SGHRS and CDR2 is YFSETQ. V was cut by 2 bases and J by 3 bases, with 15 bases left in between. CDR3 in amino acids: CASSFGRGSNYNSPLHF. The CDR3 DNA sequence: TGCGCCAGCAGCTTCGGCCGGGGGAGCAACTATAATTCACCCCTCCACTTT.

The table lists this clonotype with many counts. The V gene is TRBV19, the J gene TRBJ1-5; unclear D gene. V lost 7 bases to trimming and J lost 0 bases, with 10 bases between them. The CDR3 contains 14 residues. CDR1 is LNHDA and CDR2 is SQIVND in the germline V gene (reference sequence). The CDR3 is CASNLRYSNQPQHF. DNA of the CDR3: TGTGCCAGTAACCTGCGGTATAGCAATCAGCCCCAGCATTTT.

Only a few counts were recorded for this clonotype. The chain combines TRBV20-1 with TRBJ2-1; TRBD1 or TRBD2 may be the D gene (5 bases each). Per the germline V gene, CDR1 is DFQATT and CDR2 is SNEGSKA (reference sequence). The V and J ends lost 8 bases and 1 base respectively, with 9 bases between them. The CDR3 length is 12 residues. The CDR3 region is CSSEGSYNEQFF. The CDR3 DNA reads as TGCAGTTCTGAGGGGTCCTACAATGAGCAGTTCTTC.

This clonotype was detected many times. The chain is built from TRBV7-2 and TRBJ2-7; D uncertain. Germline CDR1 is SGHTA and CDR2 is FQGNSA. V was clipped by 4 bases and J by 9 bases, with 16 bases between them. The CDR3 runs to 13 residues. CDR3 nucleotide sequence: TGTGCCAGCAGCTCCTGGGTTGGGGAACGGCAGTACTTC. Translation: CASSSWVGERQYF. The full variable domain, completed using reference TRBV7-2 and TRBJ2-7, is GAGVSQSPSNKVTEKGKDVELRCDPISGHTALYWYRQSLGQGLEFLIYFQGNSAPDKSGLPSDRFSAERTGGSVSTLTIQRTQQEDSAVYLCASSSWVGERQYFGPGTRLTVT.

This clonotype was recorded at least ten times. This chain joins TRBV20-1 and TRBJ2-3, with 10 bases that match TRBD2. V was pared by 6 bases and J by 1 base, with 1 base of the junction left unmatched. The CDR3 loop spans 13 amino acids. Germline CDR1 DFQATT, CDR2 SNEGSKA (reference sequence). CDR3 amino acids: CSASGGGTDTQYF. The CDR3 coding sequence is TGCAGTGCCAGCGGGGGGGGCACAGATACGCAGTATTTT.

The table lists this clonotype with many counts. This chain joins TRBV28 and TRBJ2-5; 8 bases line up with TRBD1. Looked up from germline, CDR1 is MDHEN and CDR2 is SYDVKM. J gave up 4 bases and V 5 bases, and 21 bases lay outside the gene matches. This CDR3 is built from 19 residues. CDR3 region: CASSPSDGARGLYGETQYF. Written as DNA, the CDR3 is TGTGCCAGCAGTCCGTCAGACGGTGCCAGGGGGCTATACGGAGAGACCCAGTACTTC.

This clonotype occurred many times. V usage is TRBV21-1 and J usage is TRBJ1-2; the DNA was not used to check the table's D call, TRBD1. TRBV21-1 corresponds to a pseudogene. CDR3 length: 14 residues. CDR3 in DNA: TGTGCCAGCAGCTCAGGGTGGGGGCTAGGTGGCTACACCTTC. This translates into CASSSGWGLGGYTF.

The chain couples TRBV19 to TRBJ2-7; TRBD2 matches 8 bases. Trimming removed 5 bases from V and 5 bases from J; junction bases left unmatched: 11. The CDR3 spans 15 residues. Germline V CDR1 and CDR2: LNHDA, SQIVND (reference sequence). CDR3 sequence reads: CASSWEAGVMNEQYF. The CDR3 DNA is TGTGCCAGTAGTTGGGAAGCGGGAGTGATGAACGAGCAGTACTTC.

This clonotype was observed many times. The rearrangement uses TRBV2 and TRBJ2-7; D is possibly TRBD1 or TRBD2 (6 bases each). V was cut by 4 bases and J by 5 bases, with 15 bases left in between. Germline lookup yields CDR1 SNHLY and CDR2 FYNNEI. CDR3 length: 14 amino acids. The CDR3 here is CASSVLPRGHEQYF. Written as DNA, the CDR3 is TGTGCCAGCAGTGTCCTTCCCCGGGGGCACGAGCAGTACTTC. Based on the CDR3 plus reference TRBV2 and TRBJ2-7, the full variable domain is EPEVTQTPSHQVTQMGQEVILRCVPISNHLYFYWYRQILGQKVEFLVSFYNNEISEKSEIFDDQFSVERPDGSNFTLKIRSTKLEDSAMYFCASSVLPRGHEQYFGPGTRLTVT.

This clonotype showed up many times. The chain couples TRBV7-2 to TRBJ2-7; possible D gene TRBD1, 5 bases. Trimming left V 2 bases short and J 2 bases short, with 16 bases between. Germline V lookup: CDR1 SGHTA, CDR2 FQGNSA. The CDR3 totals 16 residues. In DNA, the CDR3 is TGTGCCAGCAGCTTATGGGGTGGGCAGGGTGCCTACGAGCAGTACTTC. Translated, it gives CASSLWGGQGAYEQYF.

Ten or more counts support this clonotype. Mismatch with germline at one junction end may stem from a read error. CDR3 amino acids: CASGLTGGQVDTQYF. In DNA, the CDR3 is TGTGCCAGCGGCTTGACGGGGGGGCAGGTGGATACGCAGTATTTT. The gene calls are TRBV7-2 and TRBJ2-3, with TRBD2 matching 8 bases. Germline V gene sequence: CDR1 SGHTA, CDR2 FQGNSA. CDR3 length: 15 amino acids.

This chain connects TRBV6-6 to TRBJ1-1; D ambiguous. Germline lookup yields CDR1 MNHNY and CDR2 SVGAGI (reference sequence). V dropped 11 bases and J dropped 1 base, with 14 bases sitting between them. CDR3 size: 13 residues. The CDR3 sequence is CAGTDAGNTEAFF. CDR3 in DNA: TGTGCCGGCACCGATGCAGGGAACACTGAAGCTTTCTTT.

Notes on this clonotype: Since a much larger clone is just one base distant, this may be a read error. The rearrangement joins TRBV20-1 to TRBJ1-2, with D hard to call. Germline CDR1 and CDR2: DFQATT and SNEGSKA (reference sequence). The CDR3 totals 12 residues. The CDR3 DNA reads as TGCAGTGCTAGACCCGGCGCTTATGGCTACCCCTTC. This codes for CSARPGAYGYPF.

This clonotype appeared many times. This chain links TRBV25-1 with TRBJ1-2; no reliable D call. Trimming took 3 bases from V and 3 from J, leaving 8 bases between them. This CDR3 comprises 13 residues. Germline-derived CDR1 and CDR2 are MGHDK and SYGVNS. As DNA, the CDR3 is TGTGCCAGCAGTGATAGCCCCGACTATGGCTACACCTTC. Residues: CASSDSPDYGYTF.